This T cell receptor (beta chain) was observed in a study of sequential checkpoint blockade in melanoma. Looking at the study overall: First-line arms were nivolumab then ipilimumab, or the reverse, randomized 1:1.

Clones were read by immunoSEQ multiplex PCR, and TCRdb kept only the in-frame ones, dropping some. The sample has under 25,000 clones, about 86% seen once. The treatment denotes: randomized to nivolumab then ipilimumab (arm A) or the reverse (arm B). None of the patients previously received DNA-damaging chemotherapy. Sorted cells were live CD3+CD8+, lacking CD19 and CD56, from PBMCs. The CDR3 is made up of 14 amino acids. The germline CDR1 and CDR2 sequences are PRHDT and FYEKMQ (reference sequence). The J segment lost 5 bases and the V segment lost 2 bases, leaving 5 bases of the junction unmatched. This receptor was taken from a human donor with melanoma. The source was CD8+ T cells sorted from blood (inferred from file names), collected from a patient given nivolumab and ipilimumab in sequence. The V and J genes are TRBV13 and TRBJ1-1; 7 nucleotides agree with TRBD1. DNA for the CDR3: TGTGCCAGCAGCTTAAGAGGGGGCCCGACTGAAGCTTTCTTT. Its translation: CASSLRGGPTEAFF.